This TCR beta chain derives from a study of shared clonotypes between healthy human individuals. V lost 3 bases, J lost 6 bases, and 14 bases lay in between. The CDR3 consists of 14 residues. CDR1 MDHEN and CDR2 SYDVKM come from the germline V gene. Researchers divided each subset's genomic DNA evenly across several immunoSEQ plates. Some clones are missing from TCRdb's copy, which holds only in-frame ones; the method was immunoSEQ multiplex PCR. The data contain about 2.3 million clones, approximately 90% of them seen just once; the ten biggest clones take up 0.37%. General study points: Between a few donors, naive CD4 clonotypes were shared at a level of around 4.9%. Some clonotypes were shared by all four sorted-subset donors, while others were not shared. The non-shared ones had lower generation probabilities than the shared ones.

Donors, healthy HIV-negative adults, lacked recent acute infections or vaccinations. Comment on this clone: The antigen is unknown.

This rearrangement joins TRBV28 to TRBJ1-2; tentatively, D is TRBD1 (5 bases). Sequenced: naive CD4+ T cells from PBMCs. As for subset: CD45RA+ positively selected. This clonotype was obtained from a man aged 18-30 years in good health. Some clones in this sample may be carry-over from other donors' samples. CDR3 sequence: CASSFGPVGDGYTF. CDR3 DNA sequence: TGTGCCAGCAGTTTCGGACCGGTGGGGGATGGCTACACCTTC.